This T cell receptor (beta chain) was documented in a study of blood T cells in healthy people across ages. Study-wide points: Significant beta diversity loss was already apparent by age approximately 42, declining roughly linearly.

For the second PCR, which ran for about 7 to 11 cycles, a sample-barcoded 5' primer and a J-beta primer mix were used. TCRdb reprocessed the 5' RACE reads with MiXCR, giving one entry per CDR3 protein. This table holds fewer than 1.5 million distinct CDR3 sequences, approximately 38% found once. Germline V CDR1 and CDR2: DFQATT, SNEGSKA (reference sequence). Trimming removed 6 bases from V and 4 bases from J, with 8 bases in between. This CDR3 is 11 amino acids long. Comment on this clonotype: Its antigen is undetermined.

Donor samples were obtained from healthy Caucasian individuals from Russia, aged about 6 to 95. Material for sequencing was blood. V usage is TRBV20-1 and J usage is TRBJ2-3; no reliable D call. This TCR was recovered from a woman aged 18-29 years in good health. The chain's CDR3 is CSAPQADTQYF. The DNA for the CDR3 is TGCAGTGCACCCCAAGCAGATACGCAGTATTTT.